Below are 28 T cell receptor beta chains sequenced from a single sample in a study of T-cell reconstitution after alpha-beta-depleted transplantation in children (dated by TCRdb to the mid-2010s). Reading the label with the study, this specimen's treatment or condition is: allogeneic hematopoietic cell transplantation with graft depleted of TCRalphabeta T cells and CD19 B cells. The library relied on PCR. The instrument given in TCRdb is Illumina HiSeq 2500. TCR library preparation used molecular barcoding, with unique molecular identifiers applied to normalize quantification of the TCRbeta repertoire. TCRdb's own reprocessing of the public reads used fastp at Q25 and MiXCR and kept productive beta chains. Merged by CDR3 protein, the rows form single entries marked with the most common genes and DNA. This sample is represented by a few hundred thousand distinct CDR3 sequences; under 30% of them were singletons. The ten largest clones take up more than 2% of the sample.

The sample consisted of PBMCs, taken before TCRalphabeta/CD19-depleted stem cell transplant. These receptors all come from a girl aged 2 to 9 with Fanconi anemia, due to receive a stem cell transplant.

The table lists this clonotype with many counts. The rearrangement uses TRBV27 and TRBJ1-2, with a possible D match to TRBD1 (5 bases). V lost 3 bases, J lost 4 bases, and 12 bases lay in between. This CDR3 spans 14 amino acids. CDR1 MNHEY and CDR2 SMNVEV come from the germline V gene (reference sequence). The CDR3: CASSFRQGSYGYTF. CDR3 bases: TGTGCCAGCAGTTTCCGGCAGGGCTCCTATGGCTACACCTTC.

This clonotype turned up a few times. The gene calls are TRBV3-1 and TRBJ2-7; possible D gene TRBD1, 5 bases. This CDR3 region has 15 residues. Trimming stripped 0 bases from V and 4 bases from J, with 13 bases between. Germline V gene sequence: CDR1 LGHDT, CDR2 YNNKEL (reference sequence). In DNA form, the CDR3 reads TGTGCCAGCAGCCAAGATTGGGGCTCACCGTACGAGCAGTACTTC. Translating it yields CASSQDWGSPYEQYF.

This clonotype was observed at least ten times. The rearrangement links TRBV20-1 to TRBJ2-7; 11 bases line up with TRBD2. The CDR3 extends over 15 amino acids. The V and J ends lost 1 base and 6 bases, in that order; junction bases with no gene match: 8. Germline CDR1 DFQATT, CDR2 SNEGSKA (reference sequence). CDR3 region: CSARVNSGRAAEQYF. Written as DNA, the CDR3 is TGCAGTGCTAGAGTTAATAGCGGGAGGGCCGCCGAGCAGTACTTC.

This clonotype showed up many times. The rearrangement links TRBV20-1 to TRBJ1-2; D not certain. Between the trimmed V and J ends, which lost 3 bases and 3 bases, there was a span of 11 bases. This CDR3 is built from 13 residues. CDR1 is DFQATT, CDR2 SNEGSKA, per germline (reference sequence). CDR3 DNA sequence: TGCAGTGCTAGTTTTAAGACCTACTATGGCTACACCTTC. Its translation: CSASFKTYYGYTF.

The chain combines TRBV29-1 with TRBJ2-7; 11 bases line up with TRBD2. The CDR3 covers 13 residues. Per the germline V gene, CDR1 is SQVTM and CDR2 is ANQGSEA. V lost 6 bases, J lost 7 bases, and 8 bases stayed unmatched. The CDR3 DNA follows: TGCAGCGTCGATAGCGGGGGGGCCCCTGAGCAGTACTTC. Its protein product is CSVDSGGAPEQYF.

This clonotype has just a few counts. The chain recombines TRBV7-3 with TRBJ2-3; TRBD2 matches 10 bases. V dropped 2 bases and J dropped 0; count of bases not matched to a gene: 14. Germline CDR1 and CDR2: SGHTA and FQGTGA. The CDR3 covers 20 residues. The CDR3 is CASSLLGWQRGGGSTDTQYF. DNA for the CDR3: TGTGCCAGCAGCTTATTAGGTTGGCAGCGGGGGGGCGGTAGCACAGATACGCAGTATTTT. The full variable domain, rest sourced from reference TRBV7-3 and TRBJ2-3, is GAGVSQTPSNKVTEKGKYVELRCDPISGHTALYWYRQSLGQGPEFLIYFQGTGAADDSGLPNDRFFAVRPEGSVSTLKIQRTERGDSAVYLCASSLLGWQRGGGSTDTQYFGPGTRLTVL.

This clonotype was seen many times. This chain links TRBV9 with TRBJ2-7; 7 nucleotides match TRBD1. Trimming removed 3 bases from V and 4 bases from J; junction bases left unmatched: 7. CDR3 length: 14 residues. Germline lookup yields CDR1 SGDLS and CDR2 YYNGEE. The CDR3 loop is CASSARQGSYEQYF. The CDR3 nucleotides are TGTGCCAGCAGCGCCCGACAGGGAAGTTACGAGCAGTACTTC.

This clonotype occurred many times. The chain carries TRBV29-1 and TRBJ2-7, with 7 bases matching TRBD1. In germline, CDR1 is SQVTM, CDR2 ANQGSEA. This CDR3 is 13 amino acids long. Trimming took 7 bases from V and 2 from J; bases not matched to a gene: 8. This CDR3 reads CSALRDSPYEQYF. The CDR3 region has the DNA TGCAGCGCCCTAAGGGACAGTCCCTACGAGCAGTACTTC.

This chain connects TRBV27 to TRBJ2-7; D is possibly TRBD1 (6 bases). V lost 0 bases and J 2 bases, leaving 14 bases between the germline ends. Germline V CDR1 and CDR2: MNHEY, SMNVEV (reference sequence). The CDR3 runs 16 residues. This CDR3 is CASSLSGNRAPYEQYF. DNA of the CDR3: TGTGCCAGCAGTTTATCGGGGAACAGGGCCCCCTACGAGCAGTACTTC.

The V call is TRBV6-2 or TRBV6-3, the J call TRBJ1-2; TRBD1 aligns across 7 bases. This CDR3 comprises 15 residues. The V gene end was trimmed by 2 bases and the J gene end by 4 bases; junction bases not matched to a gene: 7. The germline gives CDR1 MNHEY, CDR2 SVGEGT. CDR3 sequence reads: CASSYTGVWGYGYTF. As DNA, the CDR3 is TGTGCCAGCAGTTACACAGGGGTGTGGGGCTATGGCTACACCTTC.

This clonotype was detected many times. The chain couples TRBV29-1 to TRBJ2-3; D may be TRBD1 or TRBD2 (6 bases each). Germline assignment: CDR1 SQVTM and CDR2 ANQGSEA. This CDR3 has 15 residues. V was trimmed by 4 bases and J by 0 bases, leaving 14 bases between them. The CDR3 nucleotides read TGCAGCGTTGGGCTTCGGGGGCGTAGCACAGATACGCAGTATTTT. Residues: CSVGLRGRSTDTQYF.

This clonotype has ten or more counts. The J gene is TRBJ2-1, the V gene TRBV7-2; 13 bases map to TRBD2. Germline V lookup: CDR1 SGHTA, CDR2 FQGNSA. V was pared by 5 bases and J by 3 bases, with 4 bases of the junction left unmatched. The CDR3 is 16 residues long. CDR3 in amino acids: CASSATSGGGYNEQFF. The CDR3 nucleotides are TGTGCCAGCAGCGCAACTAGCGGGGGGGGCTACAATGAGCAGTTCTTC.

This chain uses TRBV29-1 with TRBJ1-2; D is unresolved. The CDR3 runs to 12 residues. V was pared by 5 bases and J by 4 bases, with 11 bases between. CDR1 and CDR2 (germline): SQVTM, ANQGSEA. The DNA of the CDR3 is TGCAGCGTTCGGGAGGGCTCCTATGGCTACACCTTC. This sequence encodes CSVREGSYGYTF.

This clonotype was seen a few times. The genes are TRBV20-1 and TRBJ2-5, with no clear D. The CDR3 contains 13 residues. Trimming left V 3 bases short and J 1 base short, with 9 bases between. Germline V lookup: CDR1 DFQATT, CDR2 SNEGSKA (reference sequence). The CDR3 here is CSASRQAQETQYF. The CDR3 bases are TGCAGTGCTAGTCGCCAGGCCCAAGAGACCCAGTACTTC.

This clonotype was seen ten or more times. This chain connects TRBV20-1 to TRBJ1-2; D is ambiguous. Germline V gives CDR1 DFQATT, CDR2 SNEGSKA (reference sequence). This CDR3 contains 14 residues. The ends were cut back, 0 bases at V and 4 bases at J, with 12 bases in the middle. CDR3 in DNA: TGCAGTGCTAGAGATCTGGGCAATAGCTATGGCTACACCTTC. Protein product: CSARDLGNSYGYTF.

In DNA, the CDR3 is TGTGCCAGCAGGGGCGAAGGGACTAGCGGGAGATGGGATGAGCAGTTCTTC. It is translated as CASRGEGTSGRWDEQFF. The rearrangement links TRBV2 to TRBJ2-1, with 14 bases identical to TRBD2. The V segment lost 6 bases and the J segment 8 bases; nucleotides outside the gene matches: 12. CDR1 is SNHLY, CDR2 FYNNEI, per germline. CDR3 size: 17 residues.

V gene TRBV4-2 combines with J gene TRBJ1-1, with 10 bases lining up with TRBD1. V trimming: 4 bases; J trimming: 7 bases; junction bases outside the gene matches: 6. Germline CDR1 reads LGHNA; CDR2 reads YNFKEQ. The CDR3 is 14 amino acids. The CDR3 loop is CASSRRQGAGEAFF. CDR3 in DNA: TGTGCCAGCAGCCGCCGACAGGGGGCCGGTGAAGCTTTCTTT.

This rearrangement joins TRBV10-3 to TRBJ2-5, with 8 bases matching TRBD2. CDR1 is ENHRY, CDR2 SYGVKD, per germline. The CDR3 has 15 residues. V shed 8 bases, J shed 1 base, and the junction held 9 bases outside the gene matches. The CDR3 loop is CAIGPGLGFQETQYF. The CDR3, as DNA: TGTGCCATCGGGCCGGGACTAGGCTTCCAAGAGACCCAGTACTTC.

V is TRBV25-1 and J is TRBJ2-2, with TRBD2 matching over 7 bases. CDR3 length: 16 amino acids. V shed 6 bases and J 0 bases; nucleotides not matched to a gene: 7. Germline CDR1 reads MGHDK; CDR2 reads SYGVNS. The CDR3 DNA reads TGTGCCAGCAGCCCCGGGAGGCCCCCGAACACCGGGGAGCTGTTTTTT. Amino acids: CASSPGRPPNTGELFF.

This clonotype was picked up a small number of times. A much more abundant neighbour one base away suggests this may be a read error. The chain uses TRBV10-3 and TRBJ2-2; 7 positions match TRBD1. This CDR3 is built from 13 residues. Germline V CDR1 and CDR2: ENHRY, SYGVKD. J lost 3 bases, V lost 6 bases, and 1 base had no gene match. The CDR3 sequence: CAIRTGHTGELFF. CDR3 bases: TGTGCCATCAGGACAGGGCACACCGGGGAGCTGTTTTTT.

Details on this clonotype: No conserved phenylalanine or tryptophan ends this CDR3, so it is likely a read error. The genes are TRBV7-3 and TRBJ2-1; 7 nucleotides match TRBD2. The CDR3 totals 12 residues. Germline lookup yields CDR1 SGHTA and CDR2 FQGTGA. V lost 1 base to trimming and J lost 9 bases; unmatched junction nucleotides: 0. CDR3 sequence: CASSLREGEQFY. The CDR3 coding sequence is TGTGCCAGCAGCTTAAGGGAGGGTGAGCAGTTCTAC.

In this sample, this clonotype turned up many times. CDR3 sequence (DNA): TGCAGTGCTAGAGGGGGATTAAATACGCAGTATTTT. Its translation: CSARGGLNTQYF. The rearrangement links TRBV20-1 to TRBJ2-3; D remains ambiguous. V was shortened by 1 base and J by 7 bases, with 9 bases between the two germline ends. CDR1 DFQATT and CDR2 SNEGSKA come from the germline V gene (reference sequence). CDR3 size: 12 residues.

This clonotype was seen repeatedly, ten times or more. The chain carries TRBV7-3 and TRBJ1-1, with D possibly matching TRBD1 (5 bases). The CDR3 totals 13 residues. Per the germline V gene, CDR1 is SGHTA and CDR2 is FQGTGA. The V and J ends lost 5 bases and 10 bases respectively, with 17 bases between them. The CDR3 is CASSLKRGGRAFF. In nucleotides, the CDR3 is TGTGCCAGCAGCCTCAAGCGGGGGGGAAGAGCTTTCTTT.

At least ten counts were recorded for this clonotype. The rearrangement links TRBV20-1 to TRBJ1-5; TRBD1 might be the D (5 bases). CDR3 length: 14 amino acids. V dropped 0 bases and J dropped 6 bases, with 12 bases sitting between them. Germline V CDR1 and CDR2: DFQATT, SNEGSKA (reference sequence). CDR3 sequence reads: CSARDRGLAQPQHF. CDR3 nucleotides: TGCAGTGCTAGAGATCGGGGCTTGGCTCAGCCCCAGCATTTT.

This clonotype showed up many times. The gene calls are TRBV12-3 or TRBV12-4 and TRBJ2-5; D is undetermined. Deletions cut 1 base from V and 5 bases from J, with 14 bases between. The CDR3 spans 15 residues. CDR3 residues: CASSLGRGRVETQYF. CDR3 bases: TGTGCCAGCAGTTTAGGACGTGGGCGAGTGGAGACCCAGTACTTC.

V and J are TRBV27 and TRBJ2-7; TRBD2 matches at 12 bases. Trimming cost V 5 bases and J 5 bases; bases outside gene matches: 13. Germline V gene sequence: CDR1 MNHEY, CDR2 SMNVEV (reference sequence). The CDR3 contains 17 residues. The CDR3 spells CASSKLAGGYQGNEQYF. As DNA, the CDR3 is TGTGCCAGCAGTAAACTAGCGGGAGGTTACCAAGGGAACGAGCAGTACTTC.

This clonotype was counted ten times or more. The V and J genes are TRBV10-1 and TRBJ1-1; possible D gene TRBD1, 5 bases. There are 15 residues in the CDR3. Germline-derived CDR1 and CDR2 are WNHNN and SYGVQD (reference sequence). V dropped 2 bases and J dropped 1 base, with 11 bases sitting between them. CDR3 in amino acids: CASSERIGANTEAFF. CDR3 nucleotide sequence: TGCGCCAGCAGTGAGAGGATCGGGGCGAACACTGAAGCTTTCTTT.

This clonotype was counted ten times or more. The chain is built from TRBV27 and TRBJ1-2; 9 nucleotides match TRBD1. This CDR3 spans 16 amino acids. Germline-derived CDR1 and CDR2 are MNHEY and SMNVEV (reference sequence). Trimming cost V 0 bases and J 5 bases; bases outside gene matches: 7. The CDR3 DNA reads TGTGCCAGCAGTTTATCGGGACAGGGAACCGGATATGGCTACACCTTC. It encodes CASSLSGQGTGYGYTF.